The 20 T cell receptor beta chains reported below all come from one sample, sequenced in a study of blood T cell repertoires in COVID-19. Sequenced by immunoSEQ multiplex PCR; TCRdb stores in-frame clones only, minus some. The sample shows more than 60,000 clones, around nine tenths of them seen only once. The source material was peripheral blood. These receptors were taken from a woman of 80 years or more with active or convalescent COVID-19.

The genes are TRBV5-6 and TRBJ1-6, with D unresolved. There are 15 residues in the CDR3. With 6 bases removed from V and 8 bases from J, the gap between germline ends came to 18 bases. CDR1 is SGHDT, CDR2 YYEEEE, per germline. CDR3 residues: CASTPEGVRDSPLHF. CDR3 DNA: TGTGCCAGCACTCCTGAGGGAGTTCGGGATTCACCCCTCCACTTT.

A single count supports this clone. The V call is TRBV30, the J call TRBJ1-2, with D perhaps matching TRBD1 (6 bases). The CDR3 contains 15 residues. The germline CDR1 and CDR2 sequences are GTSNPN and SVGIG (reference sequence). V was cut by 4 bases and J by 1 base, with 16 bases left in between. The CDR3 is CAWNGGLNLNYGYTF. The CDR3 nucleotides read TGTGCCTGGAATGGGGGCCTGAACCTTAACTATGGCTACACCTTC.

The chain links TRBV2 to TRBJ2-4, with D possibly being TRBD2 (6 bases). The V end was cut by 3 bases, the J end by 8 bases, with 17 bases between. The germline V gene has CDR1 SNHLY and CDR2 FYNNEI. CDR3 size: 15 residues. The DNA for the CDR3 is TGTGCCAGCAGTGAGGCAGGACTAAATCGGGACATTCAGTACTTC. Translated: CASSEAGLNRDIQYF.

This rearrangement joins TRBV28 to TRBJ1-2; D might be TRBD1 (6 bases). The CDR3 sequence is 14 residues long. Germline values: CDR1 MDHEN, CDR2 SYDVKM. The ends were cut back, 2 bases at V and 5 bases at J, with 12 bases in the middle. The CDR3: CASSLGGLRYGYTF. CDR3 coding DNA: TGTGCCAGCAGTTTAGGGGGCCTAAGGTATGGCTACACCTTC.

This clone was counted many times. This CDR3 is CASSQAEDRGDFYEQYF. CDR3 nucleotides: TGTGCCAGCAGCCAAGCTGAGGACAGGGGAGACTTCTACGAGCAGTACTTC. The chain carries TRBV3-1 (or the pseudogene TRBV3-2) and TRBJ2-7; 9 bases map to TRBD1. The J segment lost 3 bases and the V segment lost 1 base, leaving 10 bases of the junction unmatched. The CDR3 runs to 17 residues. Per the germline V gene, CDR1 is LGHDT and CDR2 is YNNKEL (reference sequence).

The V gene is TRBV27, the J gene TRBJ2-5, with 8 bases matching TRBD2. The CDR3 extends over 14 amino acids. Trimming removed 7 bases from V and 6 bases from J; junction bases left unmatched: 10. CDR1 MNHEY and CDR2 SMNVEV come from the germline V gene (reference sequence). For the CDR3, the DNA is TGTGCCAGCAAGCCCAACGGGGGGGGGAAGACCCAGTACTTC. Protein product: CASKPNGGGKTQYF.

The chain couples TRBV4-3 to TRBJ2-7; TRBD2 is a possible D gene (6 bases). The CDR3 is 18 residues long. V gave up 0 bases and J gave up 3 bases, with 21 bases separating them. CDR1 is LGHNA and CDR2 is YSLEER in the germline V gene. CDR3 loop: CASSQDLPPSGEYYEQYF. As DNA, the CDR3 is TGCGCCAGCAGCCAAGATCTGCCACCTTCGGGGGAATACTACGAGCAGTACTTC.

This chain uses TRBV6-2 or TRBV6-3 with TRBJ2-2; TRBD2 matches at 7 bases. Germline CDR1 is MNHEY and CDR2 is SVGEGT. The CDR3 consists of 16 residues. With 5 bases clipped from V and 1 base from J, the junction kept 7 bases outside the gene matches. CDR3 in DNA: TGTGCCAGCAGTCCCCGAGCGGGGAAGAACACCGGGGAGCTGTTTTTT. Its translation: CASSPRAGKNTGELFF.

V is TRBV12-3 or TRBV12-4 and J is TRBJ2-5; tentatively, D is TRBD1 (5 bases). This CDR3 has 12 amino acids. Trimming took off 10 bases at V and 4 bases at J, with 13 bases between the two ends. For the CDR3, the DNA is TGTGCCACTTCAGGGTCGGGAGAGACCCAGTACTTC. The encoded protein is CATSGSGETQYF.

The V call is TRBV28, the J call TRBJ2-1, with 11 positions matching TRBD2. The J segment lost 6 bases and the V segment lost 6 bases, leaving 4 bases of the junction unmatched. This CDR3 is 14 amino acids long. From germline, CDR1 is MDHEN and CDR2 SYDVKM. The CDR3 sequence is CASRGGLAANEQFF. CDR3 nucleotides: TGTGCCAGCAGAGGGGGACTAGCGGCCAATGAGCAGTTCTTC. Filled out from reference TRBV28 and TRBJ2-1, the complete variable domain reads DVKVTQSSRYLVKRTGEKVFLECVQDMDHENMFWYRQDPGLGLRLIYFSYDVKMKEKGDIPEGYSVSREKKERFSLILESASTNQTSMYLCASRGGLAANEQFFGPGTRLTVL.

The V call is TRBV10-3, the J call TRBJ1-3, with D perhaps matching TRBD1 (6 bases). The CDR3 is made up of 14 amino acids. Trimming stripped 5 bases from V and 2 bases from J, with 10 bases between. Germline V gene lookup returns CDR1 ENHRY and CDR2 SYGVKD. This chain's CDR3 is CAISSGDPGNTIYF. The CDR3 DNA reads TGTGCCATCAGTTCAGGGGACCCTGGAAACACCATATATTTT.

The V and J genes are TRBV10-3 and TRBJ1-1; D remains unclear. V lost 6 bases, J lost 1 base, and 9 bases lay in between. Germline V lookup: CDR1 ENHRY, CDR2 SYGVKD. There are 13 residues in the CDR3. CDR3 region: CAIRQQQNTEAFF. CDR3 DNA sequence: TGTGCCATCAGACAGCAACAGAACACTGAAGCTTTCTTT.

The V and J genes are TRBV19 and TRBJ2-1; 8 nucleotides match TRBD2. CDR3 size: 12 residues. J lost 10 bases, V lost 8 bases, and 7 bases had no gene match. The germline CDR1 and CDR2 sequences are LNHDA and SQIVND (reference sequence). Here the CDR3 reads CASFSGGGEQFF. CDR3 DNA sequence: TGTGCCAGTTTCAGCGGGGGAGGGGAGCAGTTCTTC.

The V call is TRBV14, the J call TRBJ1-2; 9 positions agree with TRBD1. The CDR3 extends over 15 amino acids. The J segment lost 4 bases and the V segment lost 3 bases, leaving 6 bases of the junction unmatched. The V gene's germline CDR1 is SGHDN and CDR2 FVKESK. This CDR3 reads CASSQSGTGFYGYTF. CDR3 bases: TGTGCCAGCAGCCAGTCCGGGACAGGGTTCTATGGCTACACCTTC. The variable domain in full, with the rest retrieved from reference TRBV14 and TRBJ1-2, is EAGVTQFPSHSVIEKGQTVTLRCDPISGHDNLYWYRRVMGKEIKFLLHFVKESKQDESGMPNNRFLAERTGGTYSTLKVQPAELEDSGVYFCASSQSGTGFYGYTFGSGTRLTVV.

The gene calls are TRBV19 and TRBJ1-1; no clear D. The V end lost 5 bases, the J end lost 0 bases, and 13 bases lay between the germline ends. This CDR3 has 15 amino acids. Germline CDR1 reads LNHDA; CDR2 reads SQIVND (reference sequence). The CDR3 sequence is CASSAKLPMNTEAFF. Here the CDR3 DNA reads TGTGCCAGTAGTGCGAAGCTCCCTATGAACACTGAAGCTTTCTTT.

This rearrangement joins TRBV7-9 to TRBJ2-1; 10 bases match TRBD2. The germline V gene encodes CDR1 SEHNR and CDR2 FQNEAQ (reference sequence). V lost 4 bases and J lost 4; bases outside the gene matches: 7. There are 16 residues in the CDR3. The CDR3 region has the DNA TGTGCCAGCAGCTATAATAGCGGGGGGCCTTACAATGAGCAGTTCTTC. It encodes CASSYNSGGPYNEQFF.

V usage is TRBV28 and J usage is TRBJ1-5; no clear D. The ends were cut back, 3 bases at V and 4 bases at J, with 4 bases in the middle. Germline values: CDR1 MDHEN, CDR2 SYDVKM. This CDR3 is built from 12 residues. In nucleotides, the CDR3 is TGTGCCAGCAGTTTTCTTAATCAGCCCCAGCATTTT. Protein product: CASSFLNQPQHF.

V is TRBV5-1 and J is TRBJ2-7; TRBD2 aligns across 8 bases. Germline CDR1 SGHRS, CDR2 YFSETQ. There are 20 residues in the CDR3. V dropped 0 bases and J dropped 0; count of bases not matched to a gene: 17. CDR3 bases: TGCGCCAGCAGCTTGGCCAGGGGAATGACACAGCGGGGGAGCTCCTACGAGCAGTACTTC. This gives the protein CASSLARGMTQRGSSYEQYF. Drawing the rest from reference TRBV5-1 and TRBJ2-7, the complete variable domain is KAGVTQTPRYLIKTRGQQVTLSCSPISGHRSVSWYQQTPGQGLQFLFEYFSETQRNKGNFPGRFSGRQFSNSRSEMNVSTLELGDSALYLCASSLARGMTQRGSSYEQYFGPGTRLTVT.

The chain uses TRBV10-3 and TRBJ2-1, with unresolved D. The germline V gene has CDR1 ENHRY and CDR2 SYGVKD. The CDR3 has 16 amino acids. V gave up 0 bases and J gave up 4 bases, with 13 bases separating them. The CDR3 loop is CAISESKDQYYNEQFF. Here the CDR3 DNA reads TGTGCCATCAGTGAGTCTAAAGATCAGTATTACAATGAGCAGTTCTTC.

The chain joins TRBV20-1 to TRBJ2-7; 9 bases fit TRBD1. With 3 bases clipped from V and 5 bases from J, the junction kept 11 bases outside the gene matches. CDR1 and CDR2 from the germline V gene are DFQATT and SNEGSKA (reference sequence). The CDR3 has 15 amino acids. The CDR3 nucleotides are TGCAGTGCTAGTAGCACCGACAGGGGGAACAACGAGCAGTACTTC. Translation gives CSASSTDRGNNEQYF.